The clone carrying this TCR beta chain was seen at least ten times. Its antigen remains unidentified. The data stem from a study of post-analysis software for immune sequencing data. Study background: Clinical courses comprised relapsing-remitting, secondary progressive and progressive-relapsing multiple sclerosis. Study-wide findings and caveats: Patients had higher frequencies than controls of a handful of TRBV segments, including TRBV5-6, TRBV5-1 and TRBV20-1. Significantly lower normalized Chao1 diversity was seen in multiple sclerosis patients than in controls. F measure showed strong co-clustering of same-batch samples.

Trimming took 6 bases from V and 2 from J, leaving 17 bases between them. CDR1 and CDR2 from the germline V gene are MNHEY and SVGAGI. The CDR3 has 15 residues. Carried by the TCR beta cDNA libraries were unique molecular identifiers. Around 460,000 cDNA molecules came from about 1 to 10 million T cells. TCRdb itself ran the PCR reads through MiXCR, one entry per CDR3 protein. The table lists about 770,000 distinct CDR3 sequences, about 45% of them singletons. The TCR comes from a girl aged 10-17 years with multiple sclerosis. This chain links TRBV6-5 with TRBJ2-7; D not certain. Sequenced input: blood. The CDR3 spells CASSSPFRPPYEQYF. CDR3 in DNA: TGTGCCAGCAGCTCCCCCTTTAGACCCCCCTACGAGCAGTACTTC.